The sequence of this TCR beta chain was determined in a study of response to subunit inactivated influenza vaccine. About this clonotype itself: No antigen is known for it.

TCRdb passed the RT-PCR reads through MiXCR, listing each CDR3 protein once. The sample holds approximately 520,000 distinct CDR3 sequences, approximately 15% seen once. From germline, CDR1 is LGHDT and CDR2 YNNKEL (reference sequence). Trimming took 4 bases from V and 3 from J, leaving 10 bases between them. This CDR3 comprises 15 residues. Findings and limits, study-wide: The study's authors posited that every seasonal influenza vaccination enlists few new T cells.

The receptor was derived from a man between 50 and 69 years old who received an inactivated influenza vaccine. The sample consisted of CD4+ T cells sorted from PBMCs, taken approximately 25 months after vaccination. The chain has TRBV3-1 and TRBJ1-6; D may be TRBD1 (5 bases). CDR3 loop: CASSRNGGYNSPLHF. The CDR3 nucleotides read TGTGCCAGCAGCCGCAATGGGGGCTATAATTCACCCCTCCACTTT.